These 28 T cell receptor beta chains were sequenced from one sample in a study of blood T cell repertoires in COVID-19. Clones were sequenced by immunoSEQ multiplex PCR, and TCRdb holds only the in-frame ones, with some missing. The data show 250,000 or so clones, around 93% seen once. Sequencing input: PBMCs or T cells enriched from blood (not recorded which). All receptors derive from a man between 35 and 55 years old who had been exposed to COVID-19.

The rearrangement joins TRBV10-3 to TRBJ1-5, with D maybe TRBD1 (6 bases). The CDR3 totals 14 residues. V was cut by 2 bases and J by 3 bases, with 8 bases left in between. Looked up from germline, CDR1 is ENHRY and CDR2 is SYGVKD. CDR3 sequence reads: CAISEGTPNQPQHF. CDR3 sequence (DNA): TGTGCCATCAGTGAGGGGACACCCAATCAGCCCCAGCATTTT.

The chain links TRBV28 to TRBJ2-2; TRBD1 matches 7 bases. Germline V gives CDR1 MDHEN, CDR2 SYDVKM. The CDR3 is made up of 15 amino acids. V gave up 8 bases and J gave up 1 base; unmatched junction bases: 7. CDR3 amino acids: CASAFGTVNTGELFF. CDR3 bases: TGTGCCAGCGCCTTCGGGACAGTGAACACCGGGGAGCTGTTTTTT.

The CDR3 nucleotides read TGTGCCAGCAGCGGGACAGGGGCGGAATTATTAGATTCACCCCTCCACTTT. Its protein product is CASSGTGAELLDSPLHF. The chain joins TRBV2 to TRBJ1-6; 10 nucleotides agree with TRBD1. Trimming removed 6 bases from V and 8 bases from J; junction bases left unmatched: 13. The CDR3 totals 17 residues. Germline V CDR1 and CDR2: SNHLY, FYNNEI.

V usage is TRBV5-1 and J usage is TRBJ2-5, with a weak D call TRBD1 (6 bases). This CDR3 has 14 amino acids. Trimming took 3 bases from V and 4 from J, leaving 13 bases between them. CDR1 is SGHRS and CDR2 is YFSETQ in the germline V gene. The CDR3 spells CASSSPGQGETQYF. CDR3 nucleotide sequence: TGCGCCAGCAGCTCGCCGGGACAAGGAGAGACCCAGTACTTC.

A single count supports this clone. This chain uses TRBV6-5 with TRBJ1-2; 9 bases line up with TRBD1. V shed 4 bases, J shed 4 bases, and the junction held 10 bases outside the gene matches. The germline V gene has CDR1 MNHEY and CDR2 SVGAGI. The CDR3 length is 16 residues. CDR3 sequence (DNA): TGTGCCAGCAGTTCCCCCAGGACAGGGGATGCCTATGGCTACACCTTC. Protein: CASSSPRTGDAYGYTF.

This clone was observed a single time. The chain couples TRBV6-5 to TRBJ1-2, with 7 bases identical to TRBD1. This CDR3 is 14 amino acids long. Germline loops: CDR1 MNHEY, CDR2 SVGAGI. V was clipped by 7 bases and J by 2 bases; unmatched bases: 7. The CDR3 DNA is TGTGCCAGCATCATGACAGGGCCCAACTATGGCTACACCTTC. Protein product: CASIMTGPNYGYTF.

The V and J genes are TRBV3-1 (or the pseudogene TRBV3-2) and TRBJ2-7, with 12 bases fitting TRBD1. This CDR3 comprises 15 residues. Germline-derived CDR1 and CDR2 are LGHDT and YNNKEL (reference sequence). V dropped 7 bases and J dropped 2; count of bases not matched to a gene: 6. CDR3 region: CASTSGQGAAYEQYF. The CDR3 DNA reads as TGTGCCAGCACCTCGGGACAGGGGGCCGCCTACGAGCAGTACTTC.

The chain couples TRBV7-6 to TRBJ2-7; maybe TRBD1 (6 bases). Looked up from germline, CDR1 is SGHVS and CDR2 is FNYEAQ. The V end lost 5 bases, the J end lost 0 bases, and 14 bases lay between the germline ends. This CDR3 has 15 residues. In DNA, the CDR3 is TGTGCCAGCAGCCTTGACAGGTCTAGCTCCTACGAGCAGTACTTC. This translates into CASSLDRSSSYEQYF. The full variable domain, rest sourced from reference TRBV7-6 and TRBJ2-7, is GAGVSQSPRYKVTKRGQDVALRCDPISGHVSLYWYRQALGQGPEFLTYFNYEAQQDKSGLPNDRFSAERPEGSISTLTIQRTEQRDSAMYRCASSLDRSSSYEQYFGPGTRLTVT.

This chain links TRBV28 with TRBJ1-2, with D possibly being TRBD1 (6 bases). Germline values: CDR1 MDHEN, CDR2 SYDVKM. This CDR3 region has 14 residues. V lost 4 bases, J lost 4 bases, and 13 bases lay in between. The CDR3, as DNA: TGTGCCAGCAGTTCCAGACAGGAAATCTATGGCTACACCTTC. Amino acid sequence: CASSSRQEIYGYTF.

J is TRBJ2-5 and V is TRBV28, with D perhaps TRBD1 (6 bases). V dropped 2 bases and J dropped 1 base, with 14 bases sitting between them. This CDR3 comprises 16 residues. Germline loops: CDR1 MDHEN, CDR2 SYDVKM. CDR3 protein: CASSLSPDRIQETQYF. The CDR3 coding sequence is TGTGCCAGCAGTTTAAGTCCTGACAGGATCCAAGAGACCCAGTACTTC.

This chain uses TRBV19 with TRBJ1-5, with a weak D call TRBD1 (6 bases). Germline lookup yields CDR1 LNHDA and CDR2 SQIVND (reference sequence). CDR3 length: 15 residues. V lost 3 bases and J 3 bases, leaving 12 bases between the germline ends. The CDR3 spells CASSMGQGYNQPQHF. CDR3 sequence (DNA): TGTGCCAGTAGTATGGGGCAGGGGTACAATCAGCCCCAGCATTTT.

This chain uses TRBV29-1 with TRBJ1-2, with TRBD1 as a possible D gene (5 bases). Germline V gene lookup returns CDR1 SQVTM and CDR2 ANQGSEA. This CDR3 spans 15 amino acids. V lost 4 bases, J lost 5 bases, and 20 bases lay in between. CDR3 loop: CSVVLYGAGEYGYTF. Written as DNA, the CDR3 is TGCAGCGTTGTATTATACGGGGCGGGGGAATATGGCTACACCTTC. The whole variable domain, filled in from reference TRBV29-1 and TRBJ1-2, reads SAVISQKPSRDICQRGTSLTIQCQVDSQVTMMFWYRQQPGQSLTLIATANQGSEATYESGFVIDKFPISRPNLTFSTLTVSNMSPEDSSIYLCSVVLYGAGEYGYTFGSGTRLTVV.

This chain joins TRBV5-1 and TRBJ2-3; 8 nucleotides line up with TRBD1. Per germline, CDR1 SGHRS and CDR2 YFSETQ. The length of the CDR3 is 14 residues. Trimming removed 4 bases from V and 2 bases from J; junction bases left unmatched: 3. The CDR3 DNA reads TGCGCCAGCAGCCCGGGACAGGACACAGATACGCAGTATTTT. This encodes CASSPGQDTDTQYF.

V and J are TRBV5-1 and TRBJ2-5, with TRBD2 matching over 7 bases. With 10 bases clipped from V and 5 bases from J, the junction kept 11 bases outside the gene matches. The CDR3 contains 13 residues. Germline V gene sequence: CDR1 SGHRS, CDR2 YFSETQ. CDR3 DNA sequence: TGCGCCTCTCGGGGGGAAGGGTTGGAGACCCAGTACTTC. Its protein is CASRGEGLETQYF. The full variable domain, completed using reference TRBV5-1 and TRBJ2-5, is KAGVTQTPRYLIKTRGQQVTLSCSPISGHRSVSWYQQTPGQGLQFLFEYFSETQRNKGNFPGRFSGRQFSNSRSEMNVSTLELGDSALYLCASRGEGLETQYFGPGTRLLVL.

This sequence joins TRBV10-3 and TRBJ2-2; 7 nucleotides line up with TRBD2. V shed 0 bases and J 1 base; nucleotides not matched to a gene: 2. The CDR3 spans 16 residues. Germline CDR1 is ENHRY and CDR2 is SYGVKD. The CDR3, as DNA: TGTGCCATCAGTGAGTCGACTAGCATGAACACCGGGGAGCTGTTTTTT. Encoded protein: CAISESTSMNTGELFF.

This chain uses TRBV30 with TRBJ2-7, with 7 bases aligning to TRBD1. Unmatched junction bases numbered 4, after V lost 1 base and J lost 7 bases. Germline-derived CDR1 and CDR2 are GTSNPN and SVGIG (reference sequence). This CDR3 has 12 residues. The CDR3: CAWSEQGWEQYF. The CDR3 DNA reads as TGTGCCTGGAGTGAACAGGGGTGGGAGCAGTACTTC.

This chain joins TRBV4-2 and TRBJ2-1; 13 positions match TRBD2. This CDR3 has 15 amino acids. Germline lookup yields CDR1 LGHNA and CDR2 YNFKEQ. J lost 7 bases, V lost 0 bases, and 0 bases had no gene match. The CDR3 nucleotides read TGTGCCAGCAGCCAAGAGACTAGCGGGAGGAATGAGCAGTTCTTC. It yields the protein CASSQETSGRNEQFF.

A note on this clone: At one end, the junction sequence differs from germline, possibly due to a read error. The chain couples TRBV12-5 to TRBJ1-3; possibly TRBD1 for D (5 bases). This CDR3 region has 12 residues. The germline gives CDR1 LGHNT, CDR2 FRNRAP. The CDR3 protein is CASEGIRNTIYF. In nucleotides, the CDR3 is TGTGCGAGTGAGGGGATTCGGAACACCATATATTTT. The full variable domain, in which reference TRBV12-5 and TRBJ1-3 provide the parts outside the CDR3, is DARVTQTPRHKVTEMGQEVTMRCQPILGHNTVFWYRQTMMQGLELLAYFRNRAPLDDSGMPKDRFSAEMPDATLATLKIQPSEPRDSAVYFCASEGIRNTIYFGEGSWLTVV.

The count of this clone is one. This chain uses TRBV3-1 (or the pseudogene TRBV3-2) with TRBJ2-7, with 7 positions matching TRBD2. CDR1 and CDR2 from the germline V gene are LGHDT and YNNKEL (reference sequence). CDR3 size: 15 residues. The V gene end was trimmed by 3 bases and the J gene end by 4 bases; junction bases not matched to a gene: 9. The DNA of the CDR3 is TGTGCCAGCAGCCATGGGACTGGGCGGGGGTACGAGCAGTACTTC. This sequence encodes CASSHGTGRGYEQYF.

DNA for the CDR3: TGTGCCAGCAGCTTACCTGCCGGGGAGCTGTTTTTT. Translated, it gives CASSLPAGELFF. The gene calls are TRBV11-2 and TRBJ2-2; D remains ambiguous. V dropped 2 bases and J dropped 6 bases, with 4 bases sitting between them. CDR3 length: 12 amino acids. Germline V CDR1 and CDR2: SGHAT, FQNNGV.

This CDR3 reads CASEGQGGYQPQHF. CDR3 nucleotide sequence: TGTGCTAGTGAGGGACAGGGGGGGTATCAGCCCCAGCATTTT. The rearrangement joins TRBV12-5 to TRBJ1-5, with 11 bases fitting TRBD1. Per germline, CDR1 LGHNT and CDR2 FRNRAP. The CDR3 is made up of 14 amino acids. Trimming at V came to 7 bases and at J to 5 bases, leaving 4 bases not matched to a gene.

J is TRBJ2-2 and V is TRBV14; TRBD2 aligns across 7 bases. The germline CDR1 and CDR2 sequences are SGHDN and FVKESK. The ends lost 5 bases at V and 5 bases at J; junction bases unmatched: 8. There are 15 residues in the CDR3. The CDR3, as DNA: TGTGCCAGCAGCTCCTGGACTAGAGGGACCGGGGAGCTGTTTTTT. Protein sequence: CASSSWTRGTGELFF.

The CDR3: CASSYNRETYEQYF. Written as DNA, the CDR3 is TGTGCCAGCAGTTACAACAGGGAGACCTACGAGCAGTACTTC. This sequence joins TRBV6-5 and TRBJ2-7; D is possibly TRBD1 (6 bases). The CDR3 is 14 residues long. Germline CDR1 is MNHEY and CDR2 is SVGAGI. V shed 2 bases and J shed 2 bases, with 10 bases lying between them.

The sample holds one count of this clone. The rearrangement uses TRBV6-5 and TRBJ2-7; TRBD1 is a possible D gene (6 bases). The CDR3 is 13 residues long. Germline values: CDR1 MNHEY, CDR2 SVGAGI. CDR3 bases: TGTGCAACTTGCAGGGGACCCGGCTACGAGCAGTACTTC. Its translation: CATCRGPGYEQYF.

J is TRBJ2-7 and V is TRBV27, with TRBD2 matching over 8 bases. Germline V CDR1 and CDR2: MNHEY, SMNVEV (reference sequence). J lost 6 bases, V lost 1 base, and 5 bases had no gene match. The CDR3 totals 14 residues. The CDR3 nucleotides are TGTGCCAGCAGTTTATACGGGAGGGCCCTCGAGCAGTACTTC. It specifies CASSLYGRALEQYF.

Points on this clone: Different DNA sequences within this sample yield the same CDR3. The chain joins TRBV4-1 to TRBJ1-1; maybe TRBD1 (6 bases). Germline V gives CDR1 MGHRA, CDR2 YSYEKL. The CDR3 totals 14 residues. V lost 1 base, J lost 3 bases, and 9 bases lay in between. CDR3: CASSQVSGDTEAFF. The CDR3 DNA reads as TGCGCCAGCAGCCAAGTCTCAGGGGACACTGAAGCTTTCTTT.

The chain uses TRBV19 and TRBJ1-5; a possible D gene is TRBD1 (5 bases). V was shortened by 10 bases and J by 2 bases, with 12 bases between the two germline ends. Germline V lookup: CDR1 LNHDA, CDR2 SQIVND (reference sequence). This CDR3 is 13 amino acids long. CDR3 coding DNA: TGTGCCACCCAGGGTTGGGGCAATCAGCCCCAGCATTTT. Translation gives CATQGWGNQPQHF.

This sequence joins TRBV29-1 and TRBJ1-3, with D possibly TRBD1 on 5 matching bases. Germline-derived CDR1 and CDR2 are SQVTM and ANQGSEA. This CDR3 has 13 residues. V lost 6 bases, J lost 8 bases, and 17 bases lay in between. CDR3 loop: CSVQFGTGYTIYF. CDR3 nucleotide sequence: TGCAGCGTCCAATTCGGGACTGGGTACACCATATATTTT.